The 13 T cell receptor beta chains listed next were all sequenced from one sample in a study of blood T cell repertoires in COVID-19. TCRdb's table, derived via immunoSEQ multiplex PCR, lists solely in-frame clones and lacks some. The sample yields approximately 58,000 clones, around nine tenths seen once. The sample comprised peripheral blood. The receptors were sampled from an elderly woman with active COVID-19.

CDR3 nucleotide sequence: TGTGCCAGCAGCACTCCACGGGCGGGGGGCACAGATACGCAGTATTTT. It encodes CASSTPRAGGTDTQYF. This sequence joins TRBV3-1 (or the pseudogene TRBV3-2) and TRBJ2-3; 7 bases map to TRBD2. Germline CDR1 is LGHDT and CDR2 is YNNKEL (reference sequence). Trimming removed 5 bases from V and 1 base from J; junction bases left unmatched: 9. This CDR3 has 16 residues.

The genes are TRBV12-5 and TRBJ1-2; D is uncertain. Trimming cost V 4 bases and J 0 bases, with 12 bases left between them. CDR3 length equals 15 residues. Germline assignment: CDR1 LGHNT and CDR2 FRNRAP. CDR3 sequence: CASGYQAAPNYGYTF. The CDR3 DNA is TGTGCTAGTGGTTACCAGGCAGCTCCTAACTATGGCTACACCTTC.

The chain couples TRBV28 to TRBJ2-2, with TRBD1 as a possible D gene (6 bases). CDR1 is MDHEN, CDR2 SYDVKM, per germline. Trimming removed 6 bases from V and 0 bases from J, with 8 bases in between. The CDR3 runs 14 residues. In nucleotides, the CDR3 is TGTGCCAGCAGGCCAGGGGCGAACACCGGGGAGCTGTTTTTT. This sequence encodes CASRPGANTGELFF.

The chain couples TRBV6-5 to TRBJ2-1, with 7 bases aligning to TRBD1. The V gene end was trimmed by 7 bases and the J gene end by 9 bases; junction bases not matched to a gene: 12. Germline CDR1 MNHEY, CDR2 SVGAGI. This CDR3 region has 14 residues. Written as DNA, the CDR3 is TGTGCCAGCACGGTCTCAGGACAGGACGGTGAGCAGTTCTTC. Protein sequence: CASTVSGQDGEQFF.

CDR3 in amino acids: CASSPTRSSTDTQYF. CDR3 coding DNA: TGTGCCAGCAGTCCAACGAGAAGTAGCACAGATACGCAGTATTTT. The chain couples TRBV6-5 to TRBJ2-3; the D is unclear. Per the germline V gene, CDR1 is MNHEY and CDR2 is SVGAGI. The V gene lost 5 bases and the J gene lost 0 bases, with 12 bases spanning the gap. The CDR3 is 15 amino acids.

The rearrangement uses TRBV5-1 and TRBJ1-4, with 7 bases that match TRBD1. J gave up 8 bases and V 4 bases, and 14 bases lay outside the gene matches. The CDR3 has 16 amino acids. CDR1 SGHRS and CDR2 YFSETQ come from the germline V gene. DNA for the CDR3: TGCGCCAGCAGCATGGACAGGCCGCGATTAGGGGAAAAACTGTTTTTT. It encodes CASSMDRPRLGEKLFF.

The chain links TRBV27 to TRBJ2-2; a weak D match, TRBD2 (5 bases). CDR3 length: 14 amino acids. V lost 8 bases and J 5 bases, leaving 15 bases between the germline ends. Germline V lookup: CDR1 MNHEY, CDR2 SMNVEV (reference sequence). CDR3 coding DNA: TGTGCCAGCGGGTACTATACGGGAACCGGGGAGCTGTTTTTT. It encodes CASGYYTGTGELFF.

CDR3 protein: CASSRPPGQGSTTGELFF. The CDR3 DNA sequence: TGCGCCAGCAGCCGCCCTCCGGGACAGGGGTCTACCACCGGGGAGCTGTTTTTT. This rearrangement joins TRBV10-1 to TRBJ2-2; the match to TRBD1 covers 10 bases. The V segment lost 6 bases and the J segment 4 bases; nucleotides outside the gene matches: 14. Germline values: CDR1 WNHNN, CDR2 SYGVQD (reference sequence). This CDR3 has 18 residues.

The chain recombines TRBV5-6 with TRBJ2-5, with a tentative D call TRBD1 (6 bases). V lost 3 bases and J 2 bases, leaving 11 bases between the germline ends. The CDR3 extends over 14 amino acids. Germline V gives CDR1 SGHDT, CDR2 YYEEEE. The CDR3 here is CASSSQGLQETQYF. As DNA, the CDR3 is TGTGCCAGCAGCTCCCAGGGGCTTCAAGAGACCCAGTACTTC.

J is TRBJ2-3 and V is TRBV5-1; 7 bases line up with TRBD2. The CDR3 is 16 residues long. Germline CDR1 reads SGHRS; CDR2 reads YFSETQ. With 0 bases clipped from V and 0 bases from J, the junction kept 4 bases outside the gene matches. CDR3 DNA sequence: TGCGCCAGCAGCTTGGGCTTGCGGGAGAGCACAGATACGCAGTATTTT. This gives the protein CASSLGLRESTDTQYF.

V usage is TRBV6-5 and J usage is TRBJ2-1, with 9 bases lining up with TRBD2. CDR1 and CDR2 from the germline V gene are MNHEY and SVGAGI. The CDR3 has 14 amino acids. V was clipped by 4 bases and J by 6 bases; unmatched bases: 4. The CDR3 region is CASSFQREVNEQFF. In DNA form, the CDR3 reads TGTGCCAGCAGTTTCCAGCGGGAGGTCAATGAGCAGTTCTTC.

This clone occurred once. This sequence joins TRBV7-9 and TRBJ1-2; 8 bases agree with TRBD1. Germline V gene lookup returns CDR1 SEHNR and CDR2 FQNEAQ (reference sequence). This CDR3 is built from 14 residues. V gave up 7 bases and J gave up 1 base; unmatched junction bases: 5. CDR3 loop: CASTTGQGNYGYTF. The CDR3 region has the DNA TGTGCCAGCACCACAGGACAGGGTAACTATGGCTACACCTTC.

The V gene is TRBV29-1, the J gene TRBJ2-1; D ambiguous. This CDR3 has 14 amino acids. Germline CDR1 reads SQVTM; CDR2 reads ANQGSEA. Trimming left V 0 bases short and J 8 bases short, with 14 bases between. CDR3 sequence (DNA): TGCAGCGTTGAAGATCCCCGTCGAGGAGATGAGCAGTTCTTC. It is translated as CSVEDPRRGDEQFF.